The 20 T cell receptor beta chains below all came from one sample that was sequenced in a study of blood T cell repertoires in COVID-19. Sequencing was performed with immunoSEQ multiplex PCR; in TCRdb, only in-frame clones are kept and a portion is missing. This table holds more than 40,000 clones, around 87% found once. Sequencing was carried out using peripheral blood. All receptors derive from a human donor in a cohort sampled during active COVID-19.

This clone was observed once. This chain uses TRBV9 with TRBJ1-2; 10 bases line up with TRBD1. The trim removed 3 bases at V and 7 bases at J, leaving 3 bases unmatched. Germline V CDR1 and CDR2: SGDLS, YYNGEE. This CDR3 has 13 residues. CDR3 DNA sequence: TGTGCCAGCAGCGGACAGGGGGCAAGTGGCTACACCTTC. It specifies CASSGQGASGYTF.

The chain carries TRBV29-1 and TRBJ2-2; 10 bases agree with TRBD1. The CDR3 is 14 amino acids. V lost 7 bases, J lost 0 bases, and 2 bases stayed unmatched. Germline CDR1 SQVTM, CDR2 ANQGSEA. The CDR3 loop is CSGTGGANTGELFF. CDR3 nucleotides: TGCAGCGGGACAGGGGGTGCGAACACCGGGGAGCTGTTTTTT.

J is TRBJ1-1 and V is TRBV27; 8 nucleotides agree with TRBD1. Trimming at V came to 9 bases and at J to 4 bases, leaving 7 bases not matched to a gene. This CDR3 is 13 amino acids long. The germline gives CDR1 MNHEY, CDR2 SMNVEV (reference sequence). In DNA, the CDR3 is TGTGCCAGTAAGACAGGGGAGGGCACTGAAGCTTTCTTT. Its protein product is CASKTGEGTEAFF.

The chain has TRBV5-1 and TRBJ2-7, with 10 bases that match TRBD2. Germline V gene lookup returns CDR1 SGHRS and CDR2 YFSETQ. V lost 0 bases to trimming and J lost 2 bases; unmatched junction nucleotides: 2. This CDR3 region has 15 residues. CDR3 region: CASSLELAGAYEQYF. The CDR3 DNA is TGCGCCAGCAGCTTGGAGCTAGCGGGGGCCTACGAGCAGTACTTC.

This sequence joins TRBV7-2 and TRBJ2-7, with a weak D call TRBD2 (5 bases). The length of the CDR3 is 14 residues. CDR1 is SGHTA and CDR2 is FQGNSA in the germline V gene. V was clipped by 4 bases and J by 4 bases, with 14 bases between them. CDR3: CASSSYPPGYEQYF. The CDR3 region has the DNA TGTGCCAGCAGCTCCTATCCTCCGGGGTACGAGCAGTACTTC.

This clone has only a few counts. This chain's CDR3 is CASSLYGGHAYEQYF. The DNA of the CDR3 is TGCGCCAGCAGCTTGTATGGCGGTCACGCCTACGAGCAGTACTTC. This chain connects TRBV5-1 to TRBJ2-7; D ambiguous. This CDR3 spans 15 amino acids. The germline V and J ends were trimmed by 1 base and 2 bases, with 13 bases remaining between them. CDR1 and CDR2 from the germline V gene are SGHRS and YFSETQ. The full variable domain, its missing parts supplied by reference TRBV5-1 and TRBJ2-7, is KAGVTQTPRYLIKTRGQQVTLSCSPISGHRSVSWYQQTPGQGLQFLFEYFSETQRNKGNFPGRFSGRQFSNSRSEMNVSTLELGDSALYLCASSLYGGHAYEQYFGPGTRLTVT.

This rearrangement joins TRBV7-2 to TRBJ1-3; 7 bases fit TRBD1. V lost 6 bases to trimming and J lost 4 bases; unmatched junction nucleotides: 9. Germline lookup yields CDR1 SGHTA and CDR2 FQGNSA. This CDR3 has 15 amino acids. CDR3 protein: CASRRDRERGNTIYF. CDR3 nucleotides: TGTGCCAGCAGACGAGACAGGGAACGAGGAAACACCATATATTTT.

The chain joins TRBV6-2 or TRBV6-3 to TRBJ2-7, with 7 positions matching TRBD1. Germline loops: CDR1 MNHEY, CDR2 SVGEGT. The CDR3 runs to 14 residues. The V and J ends lost 4 bases and 0 bases, in that order; junction bases with no gene match: 3. CDR3 DNA: TGTGCCAGCAGTTTGGGACAGAGCTCCTACGAGCAGTACTTC. Translated, it gives CASSLGQSSYEQYF.

V and J are TRBV10-1 and TRBJ2-7; D ambiguous. Trimming removed 6 bases at V and 13 bases at J, with 22 bases between. The CDR3 spans 13 residues. Germline CDR1 is WNHNN and CDR2 is SYGVQD (reference sequence). The CDR3 is CASRPDPGSLVYF. The CDR3, as DNA: TGCGCCAGCAGACCCGATCCAGGTTCATTGGTCTACTTC.

This clone was counted only a few times. The V call is TRBV7-2, the J call TRBJ2-1; 11 positions match TRBD2. The CDR3 length is 18 residues. V dropped 1 base and J dropped 1; count of bases not matched to a gene: 6. Germline CDR1 is SGHTA and CDR2 is FQGNSA. The CDR3 loop is CASSLVTLAGGSYNEQFF. Written as DNA, the CDR3 is TGTGCCAGCAGCTTAGTGACCTTAGCGGGAGGGTCCTACAATGAGCAGTTCTTC. Filled out from reference TRBV7-2 and TRBJ2-1, the complete variable domain reads GAGVSQSPSNKVTEKGKDVELRCDPISGHTALYWYRQSLGQGLEFLIYFQGNSAPDKSGLPSDRFSAERTGGSVSTLTIQRTQQEDSAVYLCASSLVTLAGGSYNEQFFGPGTRLTVL.

The chain couples TRBV4-2 to TRBJ2-7; 10 bases fit TRBD2. This CDR3 has 16 residues. The J segment lost 5 bases and the V segment lost 0 bases, leaving 7 bases of the junction unmatched. Germline loops: CDR1 LGHNA, CDR2 YNFKEQ. The CDR3, as DNA: TGTGCCAGCAGCCAAGAGCTAGCGGGAGTTCCCAACGAGCAGTACTTC. Residues: CASSQELAGVPNEQYF.

V is TRBV28 and J is TRBJ1-1, with TRBD1 matching over 7 bases. The germline V gene encodes CDR1 MDHEN and CDR2 SYDVKM. V gave up 5 bases and J gave up 4 bases; unmatched junction bases: 7. The CDR3 extends over 14 amino acids. The CDR3 DNA is TGTGCCAGCAGTATAAACAGGGGCGGCACTGAAGCTTTCTTT. Its protein product is CASSINRGGTEAFF.

The V call is TRBV10-1, the J call TRBJ2-7; 8 nucleotides agree with TRBD1. The CDR3 has 14 amino acids. CDR1 is WNHNN, CDR2 SYGVQD, per germline (reference sequence). The junction had 6 bases not matched to a gene; V was cut back by 3 bases and J by 5 bases. CDR3 region: CASSDRGRDNEQYF. In DNA form, the CDR3 reads TGCGCCAGCAGTGACAGGGGGCGTGATAACGAGCAGTACTTC.

The CDR3: CASSLVRSSTREGLREQYF. As DNA, the CDR3 is TGTGCCAGCAGCTTGGTGCGATCCTCTACCCGGGAGGGCCTCCGTGAGCAGTACTTC. The genes are TRBV5-4 and TRBJ2-7; 8 nucleotides align to TRBD2. Germline-derived CDR1 and CDR2 are SGHNT and YYREEE (reference sequence). This CDR3 contains 19 residues. Germline trimming cut 0 bases from V and 7 bases from J; bases unmatched to any gene: 21.

The chain carries TRBV5-1 and TRBJ2-1, with TRBD1 matching over 12 bases. There are 16 residues in the CDR3. J was trimmed by 10 bases and V by 0 bases; bases with no gene match: 8. The germline V gene encodes CDR1 SGHRS and CDR2 YFSETQ. CDR3: CASSLAPGQGAREQFF. Written as DNA, the CDR3 is TGCGCCAGCAGCTTGGCCCCGGGACAGGGGGCAAGGGAGCAGTTCTTC.

This chain connects TRBV28 to TRBJ2-7; a weak D match, TRBD1 (6 bases). V was trimmed by 6 bases and J by 8 bases, leaving 17 bases between them. The length of the CDR3 is 13 residues. Per the germline V gene, CDR1 is MDHEN and CDR2 is SYDVKM. The CDR3 spells CASSRRQDPQQYF. The CDR3 DNA reads as TGTGCCAGCAGCCGCCGACAGGACCCCCAGCAGTACTTC.

Here the CDR3 DNA reads TGTGCCAGCAGCTTGGGCGGACAGGCCCAGAACACTGAAGCTTTCTTT. Translation: CASSLGGQAQNTEAFF. The V and J genes are TRBV7-2 and TRBJ1-1; 7 nucleotides line up with TRBD1. V gave up 3 bases and J gave up 1 base; unmatched junction bases: 8. This CDR3 region has 16 residues. Germline-derived CDR1 and CDR2 are SGHTA and FQGNSA.

J is TRBJ2-3 and V is TRBV19; possible D gene TRBD2, 5 bases. The germline V and J ends were trimmed by 4 bases and 2 bases, with 10 bases remaining between them. Germline-derived CDR1 and CDR2 are LNHDA and SQIVND (reference sequence). The CDR3 runs 14 residues. The CDR3 loop reads CASSKNSVTDTQYF. CDR3 in DNA: TGTGCCAGTAGTAAGAATAGCGTCACAGATACGCAGTATTTT.

CDR3 amino acids: CASSSNTGAYEQYF. The CDR3 coding sequence is TGTGCCAGCAGCTCAAACACAGGGGCCTACGAGCAGTACTTC. This sequence joins TRBV7-2 and TRBJ2-7, with 7 nucleotides matching TRBD1. This CDR3 has 14 amino acids. V was clipped by 4 bases and J by 2 bases; unmatched bases: 5. Germline-derived CDR1 and CDR2 are SGHTA and FQGNSA.

The V call is TRBV7-9, the J call TRBJ2-7; D is unresolved. Trimming cost V 1 base and J 3 bases, with 4 bases left between them. Germline values: CDR1 SEHNR, CDR2 FQNEAQ (reference sequence). The CDR3 is 12 residues long. The DNA for the CDR3 is TGTGCCAGCAGCTTAGGGAGCTACGAGCAGTACTTC. Protein: CASSLGSYEQYF.